These 5 T cell receptor beta chains came from one sample sequenced in a study of breast tumors, draining lymph nodes, adjacent tissues. TCRdb redid the calling of the multiplex PCR reads with MiXCR, one entry per CDR3 protein. The table shows approximately 130,000 distinct CDR3 sequences, with around 20% occurring only once. The lymph nodes were axillary draining lymph nodes from breast cancer patients. Sample: axillary lymph node tissue. Receptors were obtained from a female donor with breast cancer. Some clones in this sample may be carry-over from other donors' samples.

V and J are TRBV7-9 and TRBJ2-2; 13 bases map to TRBD2. V lost 4 bases to trimming and J lost 7 bases; unmatched junction nucleotides: 9. The CDR3 is 17 residues long. CDR1 SEHNR and CDR2 FQNEAQ come from the germline V gene (reference sequence). The CDR3 nucleotides are TGTGCCAGCAGCTCGGCCGGGACTAGCGGGACTAACGGGGAGCTGTTTTTT. It specifies CASSSAGTSGTNGELFF.

This clonotype has only one observation. An end of the junction does not agree with germline; a read error may underlie this. The gene calls are TRBV20-1 and TRBJ2-7, with TRBD2 as a possible D gene (6 bases). Germline V CDR1 and CDR2: DFQATT, SNEGSKA (reference sequence). The CDR3 sequence is 15 residues long. CDR3: CSARAAQGGFYEQYF. The CDR3 DNA is TGCAGTGCGAGAGCGGCGCAGGGAGGATTCTACGAGCAGTACTTC.

There are many counts of this clonotype. V usage is TRBV10-2 and J usage is TRBJ2-3; 9 nucleotides line up with TRBD2. Germline V lookup: CDR1 WSHSY, CDR2 SAAADI. The CDR3 is 14 amino acids. V dropped 8 bases and J dropped 3; count of bases not matched to a gene: 6. In DNA, the CDR3 is TGCGCCAGCGGTGGTAGCGGGAGAACAGATACGCAGTATTTT. Residues: CASGGSGRTDTQYF.

With respect to this clonotype: A clone one base away is much larger, so this may be a read error. For the CDR3, the DNA is TGCGCCGGCAGCTTGGCTCGGACCACCATAAGAGAAGACCAGTACTTC. Translating gives CAGSLARTTIREDQYF. This rearrangement joins TRBV5-1 to TRBJ2-5; no clear D gene. Germline V CDR1 and CDR2: SGHRS, YFSETQ. The CDR3 runs to 16 residues.

In this sample, this clonotype turned up many times. The rearrangement joins TRBV5-1 to TRBJ1-2, with 7 bases fitting TRBD1. Germline CDR1 is SGHRS and CDR2 is YFSETQ. The CDR3 runs 17 residues. With V trimmed by 1 base and J by 3 bases, 12 bases remained unmatched. The CDR3 sequence is CASSLTQQGKGHYGYTF. In nucleotides, the CDR3 is TGCGCCAGCAGCTTGACTCAACAGGGGAAAGGTCACTATGGCTACACCTTC.